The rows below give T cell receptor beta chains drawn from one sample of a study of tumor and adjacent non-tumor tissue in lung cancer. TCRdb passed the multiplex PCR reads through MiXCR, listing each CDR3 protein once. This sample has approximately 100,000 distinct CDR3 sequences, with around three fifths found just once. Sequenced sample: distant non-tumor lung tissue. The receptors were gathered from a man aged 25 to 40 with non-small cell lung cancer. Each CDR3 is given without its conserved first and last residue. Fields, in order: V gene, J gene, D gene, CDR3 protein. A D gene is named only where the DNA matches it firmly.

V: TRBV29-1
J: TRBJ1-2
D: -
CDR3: SVAERSYT

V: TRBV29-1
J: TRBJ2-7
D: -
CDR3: SVLGRQGGYEQY

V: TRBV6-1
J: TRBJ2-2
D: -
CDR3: ASSEQDANTGELF

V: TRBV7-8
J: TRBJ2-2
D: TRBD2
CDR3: ASSSRDYNTGELF

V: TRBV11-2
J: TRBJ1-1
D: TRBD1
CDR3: ASSLPRTGGDTEAF

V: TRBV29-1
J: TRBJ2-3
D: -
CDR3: STWDNTDTQY

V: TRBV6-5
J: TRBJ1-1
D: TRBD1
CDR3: ASSSGQRNTEAF

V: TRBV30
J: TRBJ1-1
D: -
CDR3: AWRASQNTEAS

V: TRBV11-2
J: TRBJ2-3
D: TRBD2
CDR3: ASSSTTSGKPDTQY

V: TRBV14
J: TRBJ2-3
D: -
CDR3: ASSQMTGTDTQY

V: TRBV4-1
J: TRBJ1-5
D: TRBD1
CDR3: ASSQDGTGNQPHH

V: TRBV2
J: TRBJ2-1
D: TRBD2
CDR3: ASRAQGLAYNEQF

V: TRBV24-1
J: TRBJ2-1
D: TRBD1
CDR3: ATSDPGQANEQF

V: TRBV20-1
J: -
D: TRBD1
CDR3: SAGTGCQPQY

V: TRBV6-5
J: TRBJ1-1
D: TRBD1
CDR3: ASGPRDRVGEAF

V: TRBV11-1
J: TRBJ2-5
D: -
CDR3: ASSLGHQETQY

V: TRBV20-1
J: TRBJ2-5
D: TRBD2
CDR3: IARLAGVLWYQETQY

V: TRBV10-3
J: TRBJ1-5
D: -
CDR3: AIRPSRDQPQH

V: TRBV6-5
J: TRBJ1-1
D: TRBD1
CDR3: ANRSGTGANTEAF

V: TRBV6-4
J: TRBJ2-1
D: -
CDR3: ASSDSDNNEQF

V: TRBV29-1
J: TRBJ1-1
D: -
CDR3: SVWNTLNTEAF

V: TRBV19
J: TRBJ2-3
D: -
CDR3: ASSRLDGTDTQY

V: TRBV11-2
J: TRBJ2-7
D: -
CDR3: ARSPTYWGYEQY

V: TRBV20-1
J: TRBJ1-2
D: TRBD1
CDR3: NARDSGTGVNYGYT

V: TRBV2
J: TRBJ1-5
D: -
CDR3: ASSGPSGAGGQPQH

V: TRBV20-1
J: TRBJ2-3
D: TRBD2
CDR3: RASNPGGRGDAQY

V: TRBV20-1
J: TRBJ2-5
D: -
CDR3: SASGGGGEETQY